A selection of T cell receptor beta chains follows, all from one sample in a study of OX40 agonist ivuxolimab in advanced cancers. Here immunoSEQ multiplex PCR was the method, and the copy in TCRdb shows in-frame clones only, minus some. Of roughly 100,000 clones detected, 90% appear once; the ten largest clones hold about 0.5%. The sequenced sample was CD4+ or CD8+ T cells sorted from blood, obtained in a trial of the OX40 agonist ivuxolimab. These receptors came from an adult with an advanced solid tumor such as melanoma, head and neck, liver or kidney cancer. CDR3s leave out the opening cysteine and the closing phenylalanine or tryptophan. The D gene is left open where the match is weak. Size is stated for part of the rows, as once, few or many counts, or as a class when the clone is expanded.

TRBV9,NA,NA,ASSPGATDYGYT
TRBV10-2,NA,NA,ASSLDTWETQY
TRBV7-9,TRBD1,NA,ASSPGGQVGETQY
TRBV6-5,NA,few,ASSSPTYEQY
TRBV6-4,NA,NA,ASSDPPGQPQH
TRBV18,TRBD2,NA,ASSPPVAGGRNEQF
TRBV19,NA,NA,AVQGNSYNSPLH
TRBV7-9,TRBD2,NA,ASSLTSGGVSEQF
TRBV10-3,TRBD1,once,AISGPGQGKNTGELF
TRBV9,TRBD2,NA,ASNPWASGGGDTQY
TRBV11-2,TRBD1,NA,ASSLVQGGGSPLH
TRBV5-1,TRBD1,NA,ASSSGQGRLVWAF
TRBV27,NA,NA,ASSSRGGGKDSNYGYT
TRBV7-6,NA,NA,ASSLGAGIETQY
TRBV7-2,NA,NA,ASSLGRYQETQY
TRBV5-1,TRBD1,NA,ASSYRGGETQY
TRBV9,NA,NA,ASSVLAGDSGNTIY
TRBV19,TRBD2,once,ASSSGGGHTDTQY
TRBV7-9,NA,NA,ASSSQGYEQY
TRBV10-1,TRBD1,NA,ASSAGQAGGNTIY
TRBV6-1,NA,NA,ASSPRTQTYEQY
TRBV6-5,NA,NA,ASSWNPSQGYEQY
TRBV6-1,TRBD1,NA,ASSFTGGHQPQH
TRBV28,TRBD1,NA,ASSSPGQDSNQPQH
TRBV6-5,NA,once,ASKPGLYENIQY
TRBV5-6,NA,NA,ASSLSGEQY
TRBV7-9,TRBD1,NA,ASSFRGTGGYEQY